This entry describes one T cell receptor (beta chain). Its antigen remains unidentified. The sample is drawn from a study of T cell responses to AZD1222 COVID-19 vaccine. This CDR3 region has 14 residues. The germline V gene has CDR1 ENHRY and CDR2 SYGVKD. V trimming: 2 bases; J trimming: 3 bases; junction bases outside the gene matches: 3. Second-dose intervals of approximately 4 or approximately 12 weeks were pooled. Study-level points and caveats: Scientists sampled the repertoires only once the peak T cell response had passed. Clonal diversity may have been underestimated, and the donors were mostly white British, with more females than males. The number of AZD1222 recipients seropositive at baseline was only 5 to 7.

The repertoire was sequenced with immunoSEQ multiplex PCR; TCRdb's copy has only in-frame clones and lacks some. This sample has some 180,000 clones, with nearly 95% found just once. The input for sequencing was peripheral blood, taken 28 days after the second AZD1222 dose. The clonotype comes from an adult who received the AZD1222 COVID-19 vaccine. The chain couples TRBV10-3 to TRBJ2-7; the match to TRBD1 covers 8 bases. Here the CDR3 DNA reads TGTGCCATCAGTGAGGGACAGGGTTACTACGAGCAGTACTTC. This encodes CAISEGQGYYEQYF.